The 21 T cell receptor beta chains below all came from one sample that was sequenced in a study of T cell responses to AZD1222 COVID-19 vaccine. The repertoire was sequenced with immunoSEQ multiplex PCR; TCRdb's copy has only in-frame clones and lacks some. In the table there are some 180,000 clones, about nine tenths of which are singletons. Sequenced material: peripheral blood, taken 28 days after the second AZD1222 dose. The receptors were sampled from an adult who received the AZD1222 COVID-19 vaccine.

The genes are TRBV7-9 and TRBJ2-7; D call uncertain. Germline V CDR1 and CDR2: SEHNR, FQNEAQ (reference sequence). V was shortened by 1 base and J by 5 bases, with 9 bases between the two germline ends. CDR3 length equals 13 residues. CDR3 DNA sequence: TGTGCCAGCAGCTTAGAAGATTCCGACGAGCAGTACTTC. This sequence encodes CASSLEDSDEQYF.

V is TRBV10-1 and J is TRBJ1-1, with a weak D call TRBD1 (5 bases). The CDR3 sequence is 14 residues long. Per germline, CDR1 WNHNN and CDR2 SYGVQD (reference sequence). The germline V and J ends were trimmed by 10 bases and 4 bases, with 19 bases remaining between them. The CDR3 nucleotides are TGCGCCAACCGAGGCGGGTTTGGGGGCACTGAAGCTTTCTTT. It encodes CANRGGFGGTEAFF.

The V call is TRBV20-1, the J call TRBJ1-1, with D unclear. Trimming took 4 bases from V and 5 from J, leaving 8 bases between them. The CDR3 has 11 amino acids. Germline assignment: CDR1 DFQATT and CDR2 SNEGSKA (reference sequence). As DNA, the CDR3 is TGCAGTGCTAACCCGGGTACTGAAGCTTTCTTT. Its translation is CSANPGTEAFF.

V usage is TRBV7-9 and J usage is TRBJ2-1, with TRBD2 matching 9 bases. This CDR3 is built from 16 residues. The V gene end was trimmed by 1 base and the J gene end by 3 bases; junction bases not matched to a gene: 4. The germline V gene encodes CDR1 SEHNR and CDR2 FQNEAQ (reference sequence). The CDR3, as DNA: TGTGCCAGCAGCTTAGGCGGCGGGAGGGGCTACAATGAGCAGTTCTTC. It is translated as CASSLGGGRGYNEQFF. Based on the CDR3 plus reference TRBV7-9 and TRBJ2-1, the full variable domain is DTGVSQNPRHKITKRGQNVTFRCDPISEHNRLYWYRQTLGQGPEFLTYFQNEAQLEKSRLLSDRFSAERPKGSFSTLEIQRTEQGDSAMYLCASSLGGGRGYNEQFFGPGTRLTVL.

CDR3 sequence: CASSPQKADQPQHF. CDR3 nucleotide sequence: TGTGCCAGCAGCCCACAGAAGGCGGATCAGCCCCAGCATTTT. The chain is built from TRBV27 and TRBJ1-5, with D unresolved. Trimming cost V 6 bases and J 5 bases, with 14 bases left between them. The CDR3 has 14 residues. Germline CDR1 and CDR2: MNHEY and SMNVEV (reference sequence).

This chain connects TRBV19 to TRBJ1-2; D gene ambiguous. The CDR3 covers 14 residues. Between the trimmed V and J ends, which lost 5 bases and 4 bases, there was a span of 14 bases. Germline V gives CDR1 LNHDA, CDR2 SQIVND (reference sequence). The CDR3 nucleotides read TGTGCCAGTAGTTCGCAGAATCCTACCTATGGCTACACCTTC. Translating gives CASSSQNPTYGYTF.

The chain employs TRBV6-4 and TRBJ2-1; D unclear. The length of the CDR3 is 13 residues. Looked up from germline, CDR1 is MRHNA and CDR2 is SNTAGT. V lost 2 bases and J 5 bases, leaving 7 bases between the germline ends. CDR3 protein: CASSDRVNNEQFF. The CDR3 nucleotides read TGTGCCAGCAGTGACAGGGTAAACAATGAGCAGTTCTTC.

The J gene is TRBJ1-2, the V gene TRBV15, with D uncertain. There are 15 residues in the CDR3. The V gene lost 0 bases and the J gene lost 5 bases, with 13 bases spanning the gap. In germline, CDR1 is LNHNV, CDR2 YYDKDF (reference sequence). The CDR3 DNA is TGTGCCACCAGCAGAGAAAAAAGGCCGGGGTATGGCTACACCTTC. Amino acids: CATSREKRPGYGYTF.

This chain links TRBV19 with TRBJ1-1; D may be TRBD1 (6 bases). The CDR3 loop spans 15 amino acids. The ends were cut back, 0 bases at V and 6 bases at J, with 14 bases in the middle. Germline lookup yields CDR1 LNHDA and CDR2 SQIVND (reference sequence). This chain's CDR3 is CASSIDQRGAAEAFF. The CDR3 DNA sequence: TGTGCCAGTAGTATAGATCAGAGGGGGGCAGCTGAAGCTTTCTTT.

The V call is TRBV7-2, the J call TRBJ2-2; 9 bases agree with TRBD2. With 5 bases clipped from V and 6 bases from J, the junction kept 7 bases outside the gene matches. Germline V gene sequence: CDR1 SGHTA, CDR2 FQGNSA. CDR3 length: 15 amino acids. The CDR3, as DNA: TGTGCCAGCAGCCCCGGGACTAGCATCGCCGGGGAGCTGTTTTTT. This encodes CASSPGTSIAGELFF.

The chain combines TRBV18 with TRBJ2-1; maybe TRBD1 (5 bases). Germline V gene lookup returns CDR1 KGHSH and CDR2 LQKENI. The CDR3 spans 14 residues. V was trimmed by 0 bases and J by 3 bases, leaving 6 bases between them. CDR3 coding DNA: TGTGCCAGCTCACCACCGGACAACTACAATGAGCAGTTCTTC. This gives the protein CASSPPDNYNEQFF.

The chain has TRBV7-2 and TRBJ1-2; D gene uncertain. The CDR3 contains 13 residues. V lost 3 bases, J lost 4 bases, and 9 bases lay in between. Germline values: CDR1 SGHTA, CDR2 FQGNSA. CDR3 loop: CASSFRNLYGYTF. Written as DNA, the CDR3 is TGTGCCAGCAGCTTCCGGAATCTCTATGGCTACACCTTC. Drawing the rest from reference TRBV7-2 and TRBJ1-2, the complete variable domain is GAGVSQSPSNKVTEKGKDVELRCDPISGHTALYWYRQSLGQGLEFLIYFQGNSAPDKSGLPSDRFSAERTGGSVSTLTIQRTQQEDSAVYLCASSFRNLYGYTFGSGTRLTVV.

This chain connects TRBV11-2 to TRBJ2-7; TRBD2 aligns across 9 bases. Germline loops: CDR1 SGHAT, CDR2 FQNNGV. The CDR3 is 15 amino acids. V shed 3 bases and J 2 bases; nucleotides not matched to a gene: 5. Here the CDR3 DNA reads TGTGCCAGCAGCTTTGGTCTAGCGGGACCCTACGAGCAGTACTTC. Translation gives CASSFGLAGPYEQYF.

The V call is TRBV27, the J call TRBJ1-5; 8 bases match TRBD1. The ends lost 6 bases at V and 1 base at J; junction bases unmatched: 5. The CDR3 runs to 15 residues. In germline, CDR1 is MNHEY, CDR2 SMNVEV (reference sequence). CDR3 coding DNA: TGTGCCAGCAGCTACAGGGGGGGAAGCAATCAGCCCCAGCATTTT. Its translation: CASSYRGGSNQPQHF.

The rearrangement links TRBV5-1 to TRBJ2-7; the D is unclear. In germline, CDR1 is SGHRS, CDR2 YFSETQ. CDR3 size: 14 residues. Trimming stripped 4 bases from V and 8 bases from J, with 19 bases between. The CDR3, as DNA: TGCGCCAGCAGCCTAACCTCTAACATAGGTCAGCAGTACTTC. Translation: CASSLTSNIGQQYF.

V gene TRBV6-6 combines with J gene TRBJ2-1; D remains ambiguous. The CDR3 runs 13 residues. Trimming took 6 bases from V and 1 from J, leaving 7 bases between them. Germline-derived CDR1 and CDR2 are MNHNY and SVGAGI (reference sequence). The CDR3 reads CASRSKSYNEQFF. DNA of the CDR3: TGTGCCAGCAGATCAAAATCCTACAATGAGCAGTTCTTC.

This clone was counted once. The chain is built from TRBV7-8 and TRBJ1-5; a possible D gene is TRBD1 (6 bases). CDR3 size: 17 residues. In germline, CDR1 is SGHVS, CDR2 FQNEAQ. The V end was cut by 5 bases, the J end by 0 bases, with 17 bases between. CDR3 sequence: CASSSLGQGYSNQPQHF. The CDR3 DNA reads TGTGCCAGCAGCAGTTTGGGGCAGGGGTATAGCAATCAGCCCCAGCATTTT.

The chain couples TRBV4-1 to TRBJ1-2; weak D call: TRBD1 (5 bases). CDR3 length: 15 residues. Germline lookup yields CDR1 MGHRA and CDR2 YSYEKL. Trimming stripped 0 bases from V and 3 bases from J, with 11 bases between. The CDR3 reads CASSQDPGRDYGYTF. CDR3 DNA sequence: TGCGCCAGCAGCCAAGATCCGGGGCGAGACTATGGCTACACCTTC.

The chain employs TRBV27 and TRBJ1-5; 8 positions match TRBD1. Looked up from germline, CDR1 is MNHEY and CDR2 is SMNVEV (reference sequence). The CDR3 covers 17 residues. V shed 5 bases and J 2 bases; nucleotides not matched to a gene: 11. Written as DNA, the CDR3 is TGTGCCAGCAGTCGCACAGGGGGAGGAGTTGGCAATCAGCCCCAGCATTTT. This gives the protein CASSRTGGGVGNQPQHF.

This chain links TRBV5-8 with TRBJ2-7, with D possibly being TRBD1 (6 bases). The CDR3 totals 14 residues. CDR1 and CDR2 from the germline V gene are SGHTS and YDEGEE. V dropped 0 bases and J dropped 3 bases, with 10 bases sitting between them. This chain's CDR3 is CASSLGQDFYEQYF. In DNA, the CDR3 is TGTGCCAGCAGCTTGGGACAGGACTTCTACGAGCAGTACTTC.

The chain carries TRBV7-3 and TRBJ2-1, with D unresolved. V was cut by 5 bases and J by 1 base, with 12 bases left in between. Germline-derived CDR1 and CDR2 are SGHTA and FQGTGA. The CDR3 has 15 residues. The CDR3 region is CASSPQLGSYNEQFF. In DNA, the CDR3 is TGTGCCAGCAGCCCCCAGCTCGGATCCTACAATGAGCAGTTCTTC.